What follows describes a single TCR beta chain. The CDR3 has 16 amino acids. The germline V gene encodes CDR1 SGHRS and CDR2 YFSETQ. The V gene lost 0 bases and the J gene lost 1 base, with 11 bases spanning the gap. The record originates from a study of blood T cell repertoires in COVID-19. Study in general: Researchers got acute and convalescent COVID-19 samples from the United States, Italy and Spain. The analysed material was cDNA or gDNA that came from T cells, B-cell-depleted T cells, or PBMCs.

How the authors handled the data: Counts of nucleated cells, estimated from reference gene primer amplification, were obtained. Sequenced by immunoSEQ multiplex PCR; TCRdb stores in-frame clones only, minus some. V and J calls and clone size are copied from that table; D and trimming were computed from the DNA. The sample lists approximately 300,000 clones; roughly 90% were seen once. The chain carries TRBV5-1 and TRBJ2-1, with unresolved D. Sequencing used peripheral blood. The sequence was collected from a young man who had recovered from COVID-19. The CDR3 region is CASSLGVSRSYNEQFF. The CDR3 DNA reads TGCGCCAGCAGCTTGGGTGTCTCCAGGTCCTACAATGAGCAGTTCTTC. Full variable domain (outside the CDR3, taken from reference TRBV5-1 and TRBJ2-1): KAGVTQTPRYLIKTRGQQVTLSCSPISGHRSVSWYQQTPGQGLQFLFEYFSETQRNKGNFPGRFSGRQFSNSRSEMNVSTLELGDSALYLCASSLGVSRSYNEQFFGPGTRLTVL.